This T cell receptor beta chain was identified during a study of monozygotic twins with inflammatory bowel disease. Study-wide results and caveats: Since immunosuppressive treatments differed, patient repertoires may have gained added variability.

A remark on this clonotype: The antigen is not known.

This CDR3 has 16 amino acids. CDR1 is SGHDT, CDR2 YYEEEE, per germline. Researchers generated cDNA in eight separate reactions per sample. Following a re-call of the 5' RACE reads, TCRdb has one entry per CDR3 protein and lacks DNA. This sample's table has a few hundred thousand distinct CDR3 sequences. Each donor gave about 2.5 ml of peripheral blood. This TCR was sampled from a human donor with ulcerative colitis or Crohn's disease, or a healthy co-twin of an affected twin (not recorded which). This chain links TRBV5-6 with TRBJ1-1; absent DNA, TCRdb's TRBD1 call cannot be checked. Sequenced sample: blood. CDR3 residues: CASSLIGAPGDTEAFF.